The text below deals with one T cell receptor beta chain. Its specificity is not known. The data are from a study of regulatory T cells in long-lasting Graves disease. Study-wide context: Patients met the persistent Graves' disease definition after over 5 years of antithyroid drugs with positive TSH receptor antibodies. Study-level results: Patients with persistent Graves' had lower TCR diversity than newly diagnosed patients.

V was cut by 4 bases and J by 4 bases, with 16 bases left in between. CDR3 length: 16 amino acids. Germline CDR1 LGHDT, CDR2 YNNKEL (reference sequence). Time point: persistent/refractory GD, antithyroid drugs over 5 years with positive TRAb. TCR sequences were obtained from RNA taken from PBMCs. American Thyroid Association guidelines defined how Graves' disease was diagnosed. TCR beta libraries were built with iRepertoire HTBI primers and Arm-PCR of CDR3 regions. In the original analysis: Detected in the samples were approximately 58 TRBV and 14 TRBJ segments. A single record per CDR3 protein comes from TCRdb applying MiXCR to the multiplex PCR reads. The V and J calls come from TCRdb's annotation, not from the publication. The table lists about 470,000 distinct CDR3 sequences, roughly 21% of them singletons, with 6.5% to 9% in the top ten.

The specimen was peripheral blood mononuclear cells (PBMCs), collected when the disease was refractory, from a patient treated with antithyroid drugs. This receptor was obtained from a female donor with Graves disease. The chain couples TRBV3-1 to TRBJ1-4; D possibly corresponds to TRBD1 (6 bases). CDR3 nucleotide sequence: TGTGCCAGCAGCCTCTCGCCGGGGGGCCGTAATGAAAAACTGTTTTTT. Translating gives CASSLSPGGRNEKLFF.